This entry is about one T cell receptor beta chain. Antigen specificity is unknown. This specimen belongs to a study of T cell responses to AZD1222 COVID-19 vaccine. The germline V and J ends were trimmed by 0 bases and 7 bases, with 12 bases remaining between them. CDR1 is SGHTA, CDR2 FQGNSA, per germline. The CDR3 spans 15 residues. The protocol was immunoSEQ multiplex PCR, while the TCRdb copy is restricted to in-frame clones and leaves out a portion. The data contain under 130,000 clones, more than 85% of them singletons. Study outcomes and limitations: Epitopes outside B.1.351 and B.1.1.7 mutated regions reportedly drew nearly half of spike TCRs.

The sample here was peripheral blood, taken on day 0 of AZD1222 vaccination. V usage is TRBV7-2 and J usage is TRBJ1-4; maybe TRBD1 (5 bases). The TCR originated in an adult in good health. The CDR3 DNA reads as TGTGCCAGCAGCTTAGCGCTGGAAGGGGTTGAAAAACTGTTTTTT. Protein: CASSLALEGVEKLFF.